These 26 T cell receptor beta chains were all obtained from the same sample, sequenced in a study of T cells in Graves' hyperthyroidism and ophthalmopathy. The source material, RNA transcripts, was used to amplify TCR beta CDR3 regions. The HTBI primer set drove a first-round RT-PCR of the TCR CDR3. TCRdb re-called the multiplex PCR reads with MiXCR, one entry per CDR3 protein. The sample shows around 250,000 distinct CDR3 sequences, approximately 24% of them seen only once. Input material: blood. These receptors came from a woman in her thirties or forties with Graves' ophthalmopathy.

This clonotype was recorded at least ten times. The chain combines TRBV18 with TRBJ2-7; 7 nucleotides line up with TRBD1. The junction had 3 bases not matched to a gene; V was cut back by 4 bases and J by 3 bases. The CDR3 loop spans 13 amino acids. Germline-derived CDR1 and CDR2 are KGHSH and LQKENI. The CDR3 reads CASSRRGIYEQYF. Written as DNA, the CDR3 is TGTGCCAGCTCACGCAGGGGGATCTACGAGCAGTACTTC.

Ten or more counts support this clonotype. The V and J genes are TRBV27 and TRBJ2-7; a weak D match, TRBD2 (6 bases). The CDR3 consists of 14 residues. The V end was cut by 3 bases, the J end by 5 bases, with 14 bases between. Germline V gene lookup returns CDR1 MNHEY and CDR2 SMNVEV (reference sequence). The CDR3 here is CASSLGLNRHEQYF. CDR3 sequence (DNA): TGTGCCAGCAGTTTGGGACTGAATCGCCACGAGCAGTACTTC.

This clonotype was observed many times. The chain is built from TRBV24-1 and TRBJ2-2; 7 nucleotides line up with TRBD1. There are 17 residues in the CDR3. Losses at the gene ends were 2 bases for V and 1 base for J; bases not matched to a gene: 6. Per germline, CDR1 KGHDR and CDR2 SFDVKD. The CDR3 DNA sequence: TGTGCCACCAGTGATTCAGGGACAGTCCAGAACACCGGGGAGCTGTTTTTT. Translating gives CATSDSGTVQNTGELFF.

This clonotype was seen many times. The chain has TRBV24-1 and TRBJ2-5, with 9 bases matching TRBD2. The ends lost 1 base at V and 2 bases at J; junction bases unmatched: 4. Germline-derived CDR1 and CDR2 are KGHDR and SFDVKD. The CDR3 runs to 16 residues. CDR3 DNA sequence: TGTGCCACCAGTGATTTTAGCGGGAGTGGGCAAGAGACCCAGTACTTC. Its translation is CATSDFSGSGQETQYF.

This clonotype was counted at least ten times. This chain links TRBV7-3 with TRBJ1-2, with D perhaps TRBD1 (5 bases). The ends were cut back, 5 bases at V and 1 base at J, with 14 bases in the middle. The germline V gene has CDR1 SGHTA and CDR2 FQGTGA. The CDR3 totals 15 residues. The CDR3 protein is CASSPSGTDNYGYTF. CDR3 in DNA: TGTGCCAGCAGCCCGTCGGGGACGGATAACTATGGCTACACCTTC.

The V and J genes are TRBV12-3 or TRBV12-4 and TRBJ2-5, with unresolved D. The CDR3 sequence is 13 residues long. Trimming cost V 6 bases and J 4 bases, with 12 bases left between them. The CDR3 reads CASRATTAETQYF. CDR3 coding DNA: TGTGCCAGCAGAGCCACCACGGCAGAGACCCAGTACTTC.

This clonotype turned up a few times. The chain is built from TRBV6-2 or TRBV6-3 and TRBJ1-5; no firm D call. V shed 8 bases and J shed 2 bases, with 10 bases lying between them. The germline V gene has CDR1 MNHEY and CDR2 SVGEGT. This CDR3 is built from 13 residues. The DNA of the CDR3 is TGTGCCAGCGGGAGGGATCGCAATCAGCCCCAGCATTTT. Encoded protein: CASGRDRNQPQHF.

This clonotype was picked up many times. V is TRBV27 and J is TRBJ2-5; 7 bases are a match to TRBD2. Germline V gene sequence: CDR1 MNHEY, CDR2 SMNVEV (reference sequence). CDR3 length equals 14 residues. V lost 6 bases, J lost 3 bases, and 7 bases stayed unmatched. The CDR3 coding sequence is TGTGCCAGCAGGCGGGGGTTTTCGAAAGAGACCCAGTACTTC. Translation: CASRRGFSKETQYF.

This clonotype was recorded many times. The chain has TRBV12-3 or TRBV12-4 and TRBJ2-7, with TRBD1 matching over 7 bases. With V trimmed by 1 base and J by 2 bases, 2 bases remained unmatched. The CDR3 has 14 residues. CDR3 amino acids: CASSLEDRPYEQYF. The CDR3 nucleotides are TGTGCCAGCAGTTTAGAGGACAGGCCCTACGAGCAGTACTTC.

In this sample, this clonotype turned up many times. This sequence joins TRBV6-2 or TRBV6-3 and TRBJ2-7; 7 bases map to TRBD2. The trim removed 5 bases at V and 0 bases at J, leaving 10 bases unmatched. The germline V gene encodes CDR1 MNHEY and CDR2 SVGEGT. The CDR3 has 16 residues. CDR3 nucleotides: TGTGCCAGCAGTCCTGATAGCGGGCCGAGCTCCTACGAGCAGTACTTC. This translates into CASSPDSGPSSYEQYF.

The genes are TRBV6-2 or TRBV6-3 and TRBJ2-7, with a tentative D call TRBD2 (5 bases). In germline, CDR1 is MNHEY, CDR2 SVGEGT. Trimming shortened V by 0 bases and J by 2 bases, and 14 bases separated the two germline ends. The length of the CDR3 is 16 residues. The CDR3 sequence: CASSYSMEDNTYEQYF. In DNA form, the CDR3 reads TGTGCCAGCAGTTACTCGATGGAGGATAATACCTACGAGCAGTACTTC.

This clonotype was seen at least ten times. The chain uses TRBV6-5 and TRBJ2-2, with 7 bases lining up with TRBD2. The CDR3 has 14 residues. The junction had 9 bases not matched to a gene; V was cut back by 11 bases and J by 3 bases. The germline CDR1 and CDR2 sequences are MNHEY and SVGAGI. The CDR3 bases are TGTGCCTCCCGAGCGGGGCCCTACACCGGGGAGCTGTTTTTT. It specifies CASRAGPYTGELFF.

In this sample, this clonotype turned up many times. V is TRBV5-1 and J is TRBJ2-2, with D perhaps matching TRBD1 or TRBD2 (5 bases each). The V end lost 2 bases, the J end lost 2 bases, and 13 bases lay between the germline ends. This CDR3 region has 16 residues. Germline V lookup: CDR1 SGHRS, CDR2 YFSETQ. CDR3 amino acids: CASSFTGTGNTGELFF. The CDR3 DNA is TGCGCCAGCAGCTTTACCGGGACGGGAAACACCGGGGAGCTGTTTTTT.

This chain links TRBV6-1 with TRBJ2-2, with 7 bases fitting TRBD2. CDR1 and CDR2 (germline): MNHNS, SASEGT. The ends lost 8 bases at V and 6 bases at J; junction bases unmatched: 9. The CDR3 contains 14 residues. CDR3 sequence (DNA): TGTGCCAGCCTCGGACTAGTCGGCCCCGGGGAGCTGTTTTTT. As protein: CASLGLVGPGELFF.

The chain recombines TRBV12-3 or TRBV12-4 with TRBJ1-2; the D is unclear. Trimming took off 1 base at V and 6 bases at J, with 6 bases between the two ends. This CDR3 has 12 amino acids. The CDR3, as DNA: TGTGCCAGCAGTTTAGGGGCAGATGGCTACACCTTC. Translation gives CASSLGADGYTF.

Many counts were recorded for this clonotype. This sequence may be a read error, since a much larger clone differs from it by one base. The chain couples TRBV28 to TRBJ1-5, with unresolved D. The CDR3 is 12 amino acids. V was clipped by 11 bases and J by 2 bases, with 10 bases between them. Germline V CDR1 and CDR2: MDHEN, SYDVKM. The CDR3 DNA sequence: TGTGCCGAACCTAGGGGCAATCAGCCCCAGCATTTT. Its translation is CAEPRGNQPQHF.

At least ten counts were recorded for this clonotype. The chain recombines TRBV20-1 with TRBJ1-2, with D possibly matching TRBD1 (5 bases). Between the trimmed V and J ends, which lost 0 bases and 8 bases, there was a span of 13 bases. CDR3 size: 13 residues. From germline, CDR1 is DFQATT and CDR2 SNEGSKA (reference sequence). The CDR3: CSARDDTQGGYTF. The CDR3 DNA reads TGCAGTGCTAGAGATGACACCCAGGGAGGCTACACCTTC.

Ten or more counts support this clonotype. This rearrangement joins TRBV4-1 to TRBJ2-5; 8 bases are shared with TRBD1. The CDR3 covers 14 residues. The ends lost 2 bases at V and 4 bases at J; junction bases unmatched: 3. Germline lookup yields CDR1 MGHRA and CDR2 YSYEKL. CDR3 loop: CASSQFGTGETQYF. As DNA, the CDR3 is TGCGCCAGCAGCCAATTCGGGACAGGAGAGACCCAGTACTTC.

This clonotype has ten or more counts. This sequence joins TRBV6-1 and TRBJ2-5; the D is unclear. This CDR3 is 13 amino acids long. Trimming pared 8 bases from V and 3 bases from J, leaving 13 bases between. Germline V gene sequence: CDR1 MNHNS, CDR2 SASEGT. The CDR3 is CASATKIKETQYF. CDR3 nucleotides: TGTGCCAGCGCGACAAAGATCAAAGAGACCCAGTACTTC.

V usage is TRBV20-1 and J usage is TRBJ2-7, with D possibly matching TRBD2 (7 bases). V lost 5 bases, J lost 4 bases, and 15 bases lay in between. Germline V gives CDR1 DFQATT, CDR2 SNEGSKA (reference sequence). The CDR3 has 13 amino acids. The CDR3 region is CSAVLAGAYEQYF. The CDR3 DNA sequence: TGCAGTGCTGTCCTGGCGGGGGCGTACGAGCAGTACTTC.

This clonotype has a handful of counts. This sequence joins TRBV5-1 and TRBJ2-3; the match to TRBD1 covers 8 bases. V dropped 0 bases and J dropped 6; count of bases not matched to a gene: 9. Germline CDR1 reads SGHRS; CDR2 reads YFSETQ. The CDR3 length is 16 residues. CDR3 protein: CASSLGTTGAEDTQYF. CDR3 bases: TGCGCCAGCAGCTTGGGGACGACAGGGGCGGAGGATACGCAGTATTTT.

Ten or more counts support this clonotype. The chain has TRBV2 and TRBJ2-5; D gene unclear. With 7 bases removed from V and 1 base from J, the gap between germline ends came to 7 bases. Germline CDR1 reads SNHLY; CDR2 reads FYNNEI. The CDR3 runs to 12 residues. The CDR3 is CASKYTQETQYF. The CDR3 DNA follows: TGTGCCAGCAAATACACCCAAGAGACCCAGTACTTC.

This clonotype was seen ten or more times. The chain employs TRBV6-1 and TRBJ2-2; weak D call: TRBD1 (6 bases). CDR1 and CDR2 from the germline V gene are MNHNS and SASEGT. There are 15 residues in the CDR3. The germline V and J ends were trimmed by 8 bases and 5 bases, with 18 bases remaining between them. CDR3 amino acids: CASRPVGGRTGELFF. The DNA for the CDR3 is TGTGCCAGCCGCCCTGTAGGGGGACGGACCGGGGAGCTGTTTTTT.

The chain recombines TRBV7-2 with TRBJ2-5, with no clear D. Trimming stripped 5 bases from V and 5 bases from J, with 12 bases between. The germline CDR1 and CDR2 sequences are SGHTA and FQGNSA. The CDR3 is made up of 13 amino acids. This CDR3 reads CASSVPSRETQYF. CDR3 bases: TGTGCCAGCAGCGTGCCCTCCCGGGAGACCCAGTACTTC.

The chain uses TRBV19 and TRBJ2-5; 7 nucleotides match TRBD1. CDR3 size: 15 residues. The germline V gene has CDR1 LNHDA and CDR2 SQIVND (reference sequence). V lost 6 bases to trimming and J lost 1 base; unmatched junction nucleotides: 8. CDR3 protein: CASSPYRGSQETQYF. DNA for the CDR3: TGTGCCAGTAGCCCCTACAGGGGTTCCCAAGAGACCCAGTACTTC.

V is TRBV15 and J is TRBJ2-7; 12 bases are a match to TRBD1. The junction had 12 bases not matched to a gene; V was cut back by 5 bases and J by 7 bases. Germline CDR1 LNHNV, CDR2 YYDKDF (reference sequence). The CDR3 is made up of 16 amino acids. CDR3 DNA sequence: TGTGCCACCAGCCCCGCCGGGACAGGGGGCCCAAGGGAGCAGTACTTC. It codes for CATSPAGTGGPREQYF.